Included here is one T cell receptor beta chain sequence, with context. What it binds is not known. As for treatment: some 19 received Ad26.COV2.S at low or high dose, single or two shots; several received placebo; per-sample allocation not given. After the first vaccine or placebo injection, samples were drawn on day 63. This sample is part of a study of Ad26.COV2.S vaccination and SARS-CoV-2 variants. The table came from immunoSEQ multiplex PCR; TCRdb's copy has only in-frame clones and leaves some out. The sample has some 290,000 clones; around four fifths are singletons. General observations from the study: Measures of TCR breadth and depth may have fallen short of total T cell responses.

The sequence was collected from a person between 18 and 59 years old who received the Ad26.COV2.S COVID-19 vaccine or a placebo. Material: peripheral blood, obtained in a trial of Ad26.COV2.S vaccine versus placebo.

DNA of the CDR3: TGTGCCAGCAGTCGTACAGGGGGGAATCAGCCCCAGCATTTT. It is translated as CASSRTGGNQPQHF. V is TRBV28 and J is TRBJ1-5; 8 nucleotides line up with TRBD1. CDR3 size: 14 residues. V trimming: 5 bases; J trimming: 4 bases; junction bases outside the gene matches: 4. Per the germline V gene, CDR1 is MDHEN and CDR2 is SYDVKM.